The 4 T cell receptor beta chains given below trace back to one sample, sequenced in a study of lymphopenia after photon versus proton radiotherapy. Sequencing was performed with immunoSEQ multiplex PCR; in TCRdb, only in-frame clones are kept and a portion is missing. The sample yields about 70,000 clones, 92% seen once. The material sequenced was peripheral blood, taken from a patient treated with photon-based radiotherapy. All receptors derive from a woman aged 40 to 50 with cholangiocarcinoma.

About this clone: Other DNA sequences in the sample encode the same CDR3. This chain's CDR3 is CASSVQGDTQYF. The DNA for the CDR3 is TGTGCCAGCAGTGTACAGGGAGATACGCAGTATTTT. The chain recombines TRBV2 with TRBJ2-3; TRBD1 might be the D (6 bases). Trimming pared 4 bases from V and 5 bases from J, leaving 7 bases between. CDR3 length equals 12 residues. The germline CDR1 and CDR2 sequences are SNHLY and FYNNEI. Full variable domain (rest looked up from reference TRBV2 and TRBJ2-3): EPEVTQTPSHQVTQMGQEVILRCVPISNHLYFYWYRQILGQKVEFLVSFYNNEISEKSEIFDDQFSVERPDGSNFTLKIRSTKLEDSAMYFCASSVQGDTQYFGPGTRLTVL.

The genes are TRBV4-3 and TRBJ2-1; D is unresolved. CDR3 length equals 16 residues. Trimming stripped 0 bases from V and 0 bases from J, with 9 bases between. Per the germline V gene, CDR1 is LGHNA and CDR2 is YSLEER. The CDR3 sequence is CASSQDRFSSYNEQFF. CDR3 bases: TGCGCCAGCAGCCAAGATCGGTTTAGCTCCTACAATGAGCAGTTCTTC.

The chain joins TRBV5-1 to TRBJ1-2; unclear D gene. Trimming shortened V by 5 bases and J by 1 base, and 9 bases separated the two germline ends. CDR3 length: 13 amino acids. Germline assignment: CDR1 SGHRS and CDR2 YFSETQ. CDR3 sequence: CASRIGDNYGYTF. CDR3 DNA: TGCGCCAGCAGGATCGGGGATAACTATGGCTACACCTTC.

This chain uses TRBV6-5 with TRBJ1-3; 8 positions match TRBD1. Germline CDR1 reads MNHEY; CDR2 reads SVGAGI. V lost 9 bases and J lost 3; bases outside the gene matches: 7. The CDR3 covers 14 residues. This CDR3 is CARLIGTGGNTIYF. The CDR3 bases are TGTGCCAGACTCATAGGGACAGGTGGAAACACCATATATTTT.